This T cell receptor (beta chain) originates from a study of technical replicates of blood from a few donors. The CDR3 has 18 residues. Germline V lookup: CDR1 SGHRS, CDR2 YFSETQ. V lost 4 bases, J lost 3 bases, and 16 bases stayed unmatched. Assay: immunoSEQ multiplex PCR; the TCRdb copy retains only in-frame clones and omits some. The sample has 80,000 or so clones; about 81% are singletons. The receptor comes from a human donor in good health. Some clones in this sample may be carry-over from other donors' samples. Sample: PBMCs. The gene calls are TRBV5-1 and TRBJ1-1; TRBD1 aligns across 9 bases. CDR3 amino acids: CASSANVGTGPADTEAFF. The CDR3 bases are TGCGCCAGCAGCGCCAACGTCGGGACAGGGCCTGCCGACACTGAAGCTTTCTTT.